Shown below are 20 T cell receptor beta chains from a single sample sequenced in a study of CD4+ T cells in melanoma. The assay was immunoSEQ multiplex PCR, and TCRdb's table has in-frame clones only and misses some. The data hold roughly 7,000 clones, with 45% to 55% observed a single time. The sample consisted of cells from a culture (not recorded whether cultured in vitro). The receptors originated from a human donor with melanoma.

This clone turned up a few times. The chain couples TRBV6-1 to TRBJ1-3; tentative D call: TRBD1 (6 bases). V was shortened by 4 bases and J by 4 bases, with 17 bases between the two germline ends. The germline CDR1 and CDR2 sequences are MNHNS and SASEGT. There are 16 residues in the CDR3. The CDR3 loop reads CASSGQQGLRGNTIYF. For the CDR3, the DNA is TGTGCCAGCAGTGGGCAGCAGGGGTTGAGAGGAAACACCATATATTTT.

This chain joins TRBV25-1 and TRBJ1-2, with D possibly being TRBD1 (5 bases). The CDR3 length is 13 residues. Germline-derived CDR1 and CDR2 are MGHDK and SYGVNS. Deletions cut 3 bases from V and 8 bases from J, with 13 bases between. CDR3: CASSELQGRGYTF. The CDR3 nucleotides are TGTGCCAGCAGTGAGCTCCAGGGTCGGGGCTACACCTTC.

The V call is TRBV27, the J call TRBJ1-2, with D perhaps TRBD1 (5 bases). The germline V and J ends were trimmed by 3 bases and 6 bases, with 8 bases remaining between them. This CDR3 comprises 12 residues. Germline V gives CDR1 MNHEY, CDR2 SMNVEV (reference sequence). The CDR3 loop reads CASSLTGHGYTF. In DNA form, the CDR3 reads TGTGCCAGCAGTTTGACGGGGCATGGCTACACCTTC.

The chain links TRBV7-2 to TRBJ2-1, with 7 positions matching TRBD1. This CDR3 spans 14 amino acids. V was clipped by 3 bases and J by 8 bases; unmatched bases: 7. CDR1 SGHTA and CDR2 FQGNSA come from the germline V gene. In DNA, the CDR3 is TGTGCCAGCAGCTTTAGACAGGGTCAGGATGAGCAGTTCTTC. Amino acids: CASSFRQGQDEQFF.

This clone is termed medium-sized (0.01 to 0.1%). This chain connects TRBV23-1 to TRBJ2-2, with TRBD2 identical over 8 bases. TRBV23-1 qualifies as an ORF whose function is uncertain. The CDR3 has 19 residues. V shed 5 bases, J shed 1 base, and the junction held 15 bases outside the gene matches. CDR3 sequence reads: CASSKGCRAGGENTGELFF. CDR3 coding DNA: TGCGCCAGCAGTAAGGGTTGCAGGGCGGGGGGTGAGAACACCGGGGAGCTGTTTTTT.

This clone was detected a few times. The chain has TRBV4-1 and TRBJ2-1; D possibly corresponds to TRBD2 (5 bases). This CDR3 is built from 15 residues. Germline V gives CDR1 MGHRA, CDR2 YSYEKL. V was cut by 4 bases and J by 8 bases, with 18 bases left in between. CDR3 protein: CASSPGLSRRDEQFF. Written as DNA, the CDR3 is TGCGCCAGCAGCCCGGGGTTATCGAGGCGCGATGAGCAGTTCTTC.

The V call is TRBV7-8, the J call TRBJ1-1, with 7 positions matching TRBD1. Germline CDR1 is SGHVS and CDR2 is FQNEAQ. The CDR3 runs 14 residues. Trimming removed 7 bases from V and 0 bases from J; junction bases left unmatched: 5. CDR3 nucleotide sequence: TGTGCCAGCATCCCGGACAGGATGAACACTGAAGCTTTCTTT. Translation: CASIPDRMNTEAFF.

The chain employs TRBV2 and TRBJ2-5; no firm D call. Germline CDR1 SNHLY, CDR2 FYNNEI. This CDR3 has 13 residues. V lost 4 bases and J 5 bases, leaving 11 bases between the germline ends. The DNA for the CDR3 is TGTGCCAGCAGTGTGCTTTTCTCGGAGACCCAGTACTTC. It encodes CASSVLFSETQYF. Full variable domain (remainder filled in from reference TRBV2 and TRBJ2-5): EPEVTQTPSHQVTQMGQEVILRCVPISNHLYFYWYRQILGQKVEFLVSFYNNEISEKSEIFDDQFSVERPDGSNFTLKIRSTKLEDSAMYFCASSVLFSETQYFGPGTRLLVL.

This clone came up a few times. V is TRBV27 and J is TRBJ1-6; no firm D call. The germline CDR1 and CDR2 sequences are MNHEY and SMNVEV (reference sequence). V lost 4 bases and J 4 bases, leaving 8 bases between the germline ends. The CDR3 runs 14 residues. In DNA form, the CDR3 reads TGTGCCAGCAGTTCTGAGGGTTATAATTCACCCCTCCACTTT. It yields the protein CASSSEGYNSPLHF.

The chain employs TRBV9 and TRBJ2-1; 7 bases align to TRBD2. The CDR3 sequence is 17 residues long. Germline values: CDR1 SGDLS, CDR2 YYNGEE. V dropped 4 bases and J dropped 1; count of bases not matched to a gene: 11. The CDR3 sequence: CASSLRWEGRSYNEQFF. In DNA form, the CDR3 reads TGTGCCAGCAGCCTCAGATGGGAGGGGAGGTCCTACAATGAGCAGTTCTTC. Variable domain in full (rest from reference TRBV9 and TRBJ2-1): DSGVTQTPKHLITATGQRVTLRCSPRSGDLSVYWYQQSLDQGLQFLIQYYNGEERAKGNILERFSAQQFPDLHSELNLSSLELGDSALYFCASSLRWEGRSYNEQFFGPGTRLTVL.

This clone has a single count. This rearrangement joins TRBV2 to TRBJ2-3; 11 bases fit TRBD2. V lost 5 bases and J lost 2; bases outside the gene matches: 9. Germline V gene sequence: CDR1 SNHLY, CDR2 FYNNEI. This CDR3 is built from 17 residues. This CDR3 reads CASSQTTLAGVTDTQYF. The CDR3 bases are TGTGCCAGCAGTCAAACCACACTAGCGGGGGTCACAGATACGCAGTATTTT.

The chain joins TRBV7-2 to TRBJ2-5, with 7 bases aligning to TRBD2. Germline trimming cut 3 bases from V and 5 bases from J; bases unmatched to any gene: 9. The CDR3 contains 15 residues. CDR1 and CDR2 (germline): SGHTA, FQGNSA. CDR3 amino acids: CASSFKTHGRETQYF. The CDR3 DNA is TGTGCCAGCAGCTTCAAGACCCACGGGAGGGAGACCCAGTACTTC.

This clone appeared once. This rearrangement joins TRBV6-5 to TRBJ2-7; D not certain. The CDR3 extends over 12 amino acids. Trimming pared 6 bases from V and 6 bases from J, leaving 12 bases between. Per germline, CDR1 MNHEY and CDR2 SVGAGI. The chain's CDR3 is CASRTPQFEQYF. CDR3 sequence (DNA): TGTGCCAGCAGGACCCCACAATTCGAGCAGTACTTC.

The V call is TRBV11-2, the J call TRBJ1-6; 11 bases fit TRBD1. With 5 bases clipped from V and 9 bases from J, the junction kept 9 bases outside the gene matches. In germline, CDR1 is SGHAT, CDR2 FQNNGV. The CDR3 is 16 residues long. For the CDR3, the DNA is TGTGCCAGCAGCACGGACAGGGGGCGAATAGGTTCACCCCTCCACTTT. Its protein is CASSTDRGRIGSPLHF.

This clone turned up a few times. The chain links TRBV4-1 to TRBJ1-3, with 8 bases identical to TRBD1. V lost 4 bases, J lost 6 bases, and 11 bases stayed unmatched. Germline V gives CDR1 MGHRA, CDR2 YSYEKL. CDR3 length: 16 residues. Written as DNA, the CDR3 is TGCGCCAGCAGCCTCGGGGGACAGGCGGTTTTAAACACCATATATTTT. This codes for CASSLGGQAVLNTIYF.

The genes are TRBV30 and TRBJ2-7; 10 bases match TRBD1. Germline CDR1 reads GTSNPN; CDR2 reads SVGIG (reference sequence). The V and J ends lost 0 bases and 1 base, in that order; junction bases with no gene match: 0. This CDR3 is 14 amino acids long. The CDR3 sequence: CAWSVGQGSYEQYF. CDR3 nucleotide sequence: TGTGCCTGGAGTGTGGGACAGGGGTCCTACGAGCAGTACTTC.

The chain couples TRBV5-4 to TRBJ2-7, with D uncertain. Germline CDR1 and CDR2: SGHNT and YYREEE (reference sequence). V was cut by 2 bases and J by 5 bases, with 11 bases left in between. This CDR3 is 13 amino acids long. CDR3 in amino acids: CASSFDRPDEQYF. The CDR3 DNA sequence: TGTGCCAGCAGCTTTGATCGCCCAGACGAGCAGTACTTC.

The chain is built from TRBV5-8 and TRBJ1-1; the D is unclear. Germline CDR1 is SGHTS and CDR2 is YDEGEE. With 4 bases removed from V and 3 bases from J, the gap between germline ends came to 10 bases. The CDR3 length is 13 residues. CDR3: CASSPWVHTEAFF. CDR3 coding DNA: TGTGCCAGCAGCCCCTGGGTCCACACTGAAGCTTTCTTT.

The rearrangement joins TRBV2 to TRBJ1-5; D is uncertain. The CDR3 has 12 amino acids. CDR1 is SNHLY and CDR2 is FYNNEI in the germline V gene. With 1 base removed from V and 9 bases from J, the gap between germline ends came to 7 bases. CDR3 in amino acids: CASSEGRGPQHF. DNA for the CDR3: TGTGCCAGCAGTGAAGGCCGAGGGCCCCAGCATTTT. Combining the CDR3 with reference TRBV2 and TRBJ1-5 gives the whole variable domain EPEVTQTPSHQVTQMGQEVILRCVPISNHLYFYWYRQILGQKVEFLVSFYNNEISEKSEIFDDQFSVERPDGSNFTLKIRSTKLEDSAMYFCASSEGRGPQHFGDGTRLSIL.

The V call is TRBV4-2, the J call TRBJ1-4; D remains ambiguous. This CDR3 spans 13 amino acids. Trimming cost V 1 base and J 8 bases, with 8 bases left between them. Germline CDR1 LGHNA, CDR2 YNFKEQ. Here the CDR3 DNA reads TGTGCCAGCAGCCAAGGGAGAGAGGAAAAACTGTTTTTT. It codes for CASSQGREEKLFF.